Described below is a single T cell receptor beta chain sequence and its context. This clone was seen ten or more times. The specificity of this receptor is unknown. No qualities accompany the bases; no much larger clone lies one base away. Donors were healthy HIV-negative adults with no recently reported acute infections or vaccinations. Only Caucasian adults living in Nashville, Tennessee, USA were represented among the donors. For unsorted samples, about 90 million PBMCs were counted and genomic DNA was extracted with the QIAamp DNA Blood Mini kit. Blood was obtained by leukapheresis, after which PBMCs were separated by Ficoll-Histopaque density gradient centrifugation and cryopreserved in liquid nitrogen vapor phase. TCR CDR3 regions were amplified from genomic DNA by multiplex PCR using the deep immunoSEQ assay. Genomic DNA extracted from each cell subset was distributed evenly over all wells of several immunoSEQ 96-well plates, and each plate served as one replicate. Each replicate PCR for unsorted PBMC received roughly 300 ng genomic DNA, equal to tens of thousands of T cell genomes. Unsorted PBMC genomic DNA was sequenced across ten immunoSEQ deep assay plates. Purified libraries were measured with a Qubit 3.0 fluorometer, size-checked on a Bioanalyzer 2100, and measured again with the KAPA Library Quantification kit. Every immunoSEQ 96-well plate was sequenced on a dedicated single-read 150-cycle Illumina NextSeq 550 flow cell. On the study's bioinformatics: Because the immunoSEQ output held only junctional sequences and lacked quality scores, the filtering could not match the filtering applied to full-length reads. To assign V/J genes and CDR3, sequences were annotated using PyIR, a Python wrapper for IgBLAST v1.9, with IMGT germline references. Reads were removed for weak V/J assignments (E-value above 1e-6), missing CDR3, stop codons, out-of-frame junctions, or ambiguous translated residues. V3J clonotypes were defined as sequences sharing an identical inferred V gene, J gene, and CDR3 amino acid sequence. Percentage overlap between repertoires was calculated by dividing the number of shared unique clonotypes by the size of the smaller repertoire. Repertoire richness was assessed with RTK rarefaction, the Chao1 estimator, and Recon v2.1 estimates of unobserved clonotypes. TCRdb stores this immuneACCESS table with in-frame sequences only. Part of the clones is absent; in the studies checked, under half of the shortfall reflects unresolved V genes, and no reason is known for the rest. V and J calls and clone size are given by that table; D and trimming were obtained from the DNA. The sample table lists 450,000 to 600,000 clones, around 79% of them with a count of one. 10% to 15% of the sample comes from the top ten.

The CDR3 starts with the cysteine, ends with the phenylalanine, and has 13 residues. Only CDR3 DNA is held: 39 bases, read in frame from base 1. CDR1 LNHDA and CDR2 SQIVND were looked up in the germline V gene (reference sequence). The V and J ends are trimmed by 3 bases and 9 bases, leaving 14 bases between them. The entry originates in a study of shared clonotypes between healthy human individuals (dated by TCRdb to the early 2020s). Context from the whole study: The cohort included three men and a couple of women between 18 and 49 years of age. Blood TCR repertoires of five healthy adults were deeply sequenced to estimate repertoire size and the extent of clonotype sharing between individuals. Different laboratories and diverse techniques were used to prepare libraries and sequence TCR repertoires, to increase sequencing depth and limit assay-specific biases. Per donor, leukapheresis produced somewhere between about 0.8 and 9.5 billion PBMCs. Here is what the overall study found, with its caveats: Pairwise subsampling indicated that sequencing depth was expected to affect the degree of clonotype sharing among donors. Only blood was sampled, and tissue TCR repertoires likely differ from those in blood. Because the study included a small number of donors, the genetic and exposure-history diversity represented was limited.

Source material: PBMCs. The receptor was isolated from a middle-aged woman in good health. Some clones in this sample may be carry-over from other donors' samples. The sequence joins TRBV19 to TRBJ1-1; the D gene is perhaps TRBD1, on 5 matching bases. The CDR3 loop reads CASSMRDRSKAFF. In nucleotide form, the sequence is TGTGCCAGTAGTATGCGGGACCGCAGTAAAGCTTTCTTT.